The entry below gives a single T cell receptor (beta chain) sequence along with its context. This receptor's antigen is unknown. The input lacks base qualities; no much larger clone sits a single base away. These data are taken from a study of PD-L1 blockade in urothelial cancer listed by TCRdb under 2017. With respect to the entire study: All patients started therapy in about 2014 and received atezolizumab 1,200 mg intravenously every 3 weeks. About 85% of the roughly 29 patients were identified as males with urothelial cancer of bladder origin, and a prior smoking history was reported by 18 of 29 patients. Patients had an ECOG performance status of 0 or 1 and had received between 0 and 3 prior chemotherapy regimens. Blood samples were analyzed at 3 weeks after treatment start (second dose) and at 6 weeks after treatment start. A median of roughly 140,000 T cells and 80,000 or so unique TCRs was obtained from blood samples, and a median clonality of approximately 0.086 was observed. Somatic, immune and clinical correlates of response to PD-L1 blockade with atezolizumab in urothelial cancer were the focus of an exploratory multi-omic analysis. TCR sequencing covered pretreatment tumor samples and matched, serially collected peripheral blood taken before and after atezolizumab treatment. Durable clinical benefit was defined as progression-free survival longer than 6 months, and TCR features were also tested against progression-free and overall survival. Whole exome sequencing and RNA sequencing of pretreatment tumors were performed alongside TCR sequencing in the same patients. Roughly 10 patients achieved durable clinical benefit and some 20 did not. Under 30 patients had pretreatment blood TCR-seq, some 24 had at least one posttreatment blood collection, and some 24 had tumor TCR-seq. Results and caveats for the whole study, not just this receptor: A pretreatment peripheral blood TCR clonality below the median was linked to improved progression-free and overall survival. Because of the small sample size (n = 29) and the many exploratory analyses performed, the results are intended to be regarded as hypothesis-generating. Among patients with durable benefit, tumor-associated TCR clones showed greater expansion in peripheral blood 3 weeks after treatment started (n ≈ 23, p = 0.022).

CDR3 length: 15 amino acids, cysteine to phenylalanine. The only DNA kept is the CDR3, 45 bases in frame from the first base. CDR1 and CDR2, per the germline V gene, are MNHEY and SVGAGI. The germline ends are 12 bases apart after V is trimmed by 6 bases and J by 0 bases. A total of around 30 patients with locally advanced or metastatic urothelial carcinoma, treated at Memorial Sloan Kettering on a trial protocol, made up the cohort. Peripheral blood mononuclear cells were collected pretreatment and during treatment, with between 1 and 8 total time points obtained per patient. The Qiagen DNeasy Blood extraction kit was used to purify genomic DNA from total PBMCs and from tumor samples. Collected pretreatment and during treatment, PBMCs were isolated and stored as previously described. Synthetic TCR analog templates were spiked into each PCR to estimate absolute template abundance from read counts. The immunoSEQ assay used bias-controlled V and J gene primers to amplify TCRbeta CDR3 regions from genomic DNA. Sequencing of rearranged TCRbeta segments was done at approximately 20X coverage. On the study's bioinformatics: Sequencing errors were corrected by clustering, and CDR3s were annotated against IMGT so that V, D and J genes could be assigned. Downstream analyses used only productive TCRbeta rearrangements, leaving out any out-of-frame or stop-codon sequences. Clonality was calculated as one minus the Shannon entropy normalized by the log of the number of unique productive sequences. Clones differing between time points or between blood and tumor were identified using Fisher's exact test with Benjamini-Hochberg correction, with an adjusted p below 0.01 applied as the threshold. This immuneACCESS table, as held by TCRdb, lists in-frame sequences with V and J called but not all clones. Of the missing ones, under half trace to an unresolved V gene in checked studies; the others have no known cause. That table furnishes V, J and clone size, whereas the DNA furnished D and trimming. The sample profile shows 40,000 to 45,000 clones; 82% of them were found once. The ten largest clones take up roughly 3.1% of the sample.

The V and J genes are TRBV6-5 and TRBJ1-3; the D gene is perhaps TRBD1, from 5 matching bases. The sequence was obtained from a man in his 70s with urothelial cancer. Sequenced material: PBMCs, taken around atezolizumab (anti-PD-L1) treatment. The DNA sequence is as follows: TGTGCCAGCAGCCACCAGGGCAGCTCTGGAAACACCATATATTTT. It translates as CASSHQGSSGNTIYF.